The 9 T cell receptor beta chains listed next were all sequenced from one sample in a study of shared clonotypes between healthy human individuals. Clones were read by immunoSEQ multiplex PCR, and TCRdb kept only the in-frame ones, dropping some. The sample records roughly 1 million clones, roughly 74% being singletons. The material sequenced was memory CD4+ T cells from PBMCs. Indicated subset: CD45RA-negative fraction. These receptors originate from a man younger than 30 in good health. Some clones in this sample may be carry-over from other donors' samples.

The gene calls are TRBV4-1 and TRBJ2-1; a possible D gene is TRBD2 (7 bases). CDR3 length: 16 amino acids. V lost 0 bases to trimming and J lost 3 bases, with 12 bases between them. Germline V lookup: CDR1 MGHRA, CDR2 YSYEKL. The CDR3 reads CASSQDWRGGYNEQFF. In DNA, the CDR3 is TGCGCCAGCAGCCAAGATTGGAGGGGGGGCTACAATGAGCAGTTCTTC.

The V call is TRBV7-9, the J call TRBJ1-2; TRBD1 agrees at 7 bases. Germline V lookup: CDR1 SEHNR, CDR2 FQNEAQ (reference sequence). The CDR3 loop spans 14 amino acids. Germline trimming cut 5 bases from V and 7 bases from J; bases unmatched to any gene: 10. CDR3 loop: CASSHRTGSGGYTF. The CDR3 DNA reads TGTGCCAGCAGCCACCGGACAGGTTCGGGTGGCTACACCTTC.

J is TRBJ2-1 and V is TRBV7-2; perhaps TRBD1 as D (5 bases). Per the germline V gene, CDR1 is SGHTA and CDR2 is FQGNSA. V was trimmed by 8 bases and J by 3 bases, leaving 17 bases between them. This CDR3 comprises 15 residues. In nucleotides, the CDR3 is TGTGCCAGCTATGGGGCCGCTAAATTCTACAATGAGCAGTTCTTC. It codes for CASYGAAKFYNEQFF.

This sequence joins TRBV18 and TRBJ2-2; weak D call: TRBD2 (6 bases). This CDR3 is 17 amino acids long. Trimming took 0 bases from V and 1 from J, leaving 12 bases between them. The germline V gene has CDR1 KGHSH and CDR2 LQKENI. The CDR3 here is CASSPPFAGMNTGELFF. Here the CDR3 DNA reads TGTGCCAGCTCACCACCCTTCGCGGGAATGAACACCGGGGAGCTGTTTTTT. Full variable domain (rest looked up from reference TRBV18 and TRBJ2-2): NAGVMQNPRHLVRRRGQEARLRCSPMKGHSHVYWYRQLPEEGLKFMVYLQKENIIDESGMPKERFSAEFPKEGPSILRIQQVVRGDSAAYFCASSPPFAGMNTGELFFGEGSRLTVL.

The chain combines TRBV5-1 with TRBJ2-7, with TRBD1 matching over 8 bases. The V segment lost 4 bases and the J segment 0 bases; nucleotides outside the gene matches: 12. Germline assignment: CDR1 SGHRS and CDR2 YFSETQ. This CDR3 is built from 17 residues. CDR3 sequence reads: CASSVDRGSPSSYEQYF. Written as DNA, the CDR3 is TGCGCCAGCAGCGTAGACAGGGGCTCCCCCTCCTCCTACGAGCAGTACTTC.

This chain joins TRBV5-1 and TRBJ2-1, with TRBD2 matching over 8 bases. This CDR3 is built from 15 residues. Germline CDR1 reads SGHRS; CDR2 reads YFSETQ. With V trimmed by 0 bases and J by 8 bases, 7 bases remained unmatched. The CDR3 DNA follows: TGCGCCAGCAGCTTGGGGGTAGCGGGAAATGATGAGCAGTTCTTC. It specifies CASSLGVAGNDEQFF. Full variable domain (rest looked up from reference TRBV5-1 and TRBJ2-1): KAGVTQTPRYLIKTRGQQVTLSCSPISGHRSVSWYQQTPGQGLQFLFEYFSETQRNKGNFPGRFSGRQFSNSRSEMNVSTLELGDSALYLCASSLGVAGNDEQFFGPGTRLTVL.

The CDR3 protein is CSVEEARREQYF. The DNA for the CDR3 is TGCAGCGTTGAAGAGGCTAGGCGGGAGCAGTACTTC. The chain links TRBV29-1 to TRBJ2-7; no clear D. The CDR3 is 12 amino acids. The V and J ends lost 0 bases and 7 bases respectively, with 10 bases between them. Germline V gene lookup returns CDR1 SQVTM and CDR2 ANQGSEA.

The chain combines TRBV7-9 with TRBJ2-1; 7 bases line up with TRBD1. Per germline, CDR1 SEHNR and CDR2 FQNEAQ (reference sequence). CDR3 length: 14 amino acids. V lost 5 bases, J lost 9 bases, and 10 bases stayed unmatched. The CDR3 loop reads CASSLSRTGGEQFF. The CDR3 DNA sequence: TGTGCCAGCAGCCTATCCAGGACAGGCGGTGAGCAGTTCTTC.

Worth noting for this clone: It may be a read error: a sequence one base away is much more abundant. J is TRBJ1-1 and V is TRBV5-6; unclear D gene. The germline gives CDR1 SGHDT, CDR2 YYEEEE. Trimming shortened V by 1 base and J by 0 bases, and 7 bases separated the two germline ends. The length of the CDR3 is 14 residues. The DNA for the CDR3 is TGTGCCAGCAGCTTGTACAGAATGAACACTGAAGCTTTCTTT. It encodes CASSLYRMNTEAFF.